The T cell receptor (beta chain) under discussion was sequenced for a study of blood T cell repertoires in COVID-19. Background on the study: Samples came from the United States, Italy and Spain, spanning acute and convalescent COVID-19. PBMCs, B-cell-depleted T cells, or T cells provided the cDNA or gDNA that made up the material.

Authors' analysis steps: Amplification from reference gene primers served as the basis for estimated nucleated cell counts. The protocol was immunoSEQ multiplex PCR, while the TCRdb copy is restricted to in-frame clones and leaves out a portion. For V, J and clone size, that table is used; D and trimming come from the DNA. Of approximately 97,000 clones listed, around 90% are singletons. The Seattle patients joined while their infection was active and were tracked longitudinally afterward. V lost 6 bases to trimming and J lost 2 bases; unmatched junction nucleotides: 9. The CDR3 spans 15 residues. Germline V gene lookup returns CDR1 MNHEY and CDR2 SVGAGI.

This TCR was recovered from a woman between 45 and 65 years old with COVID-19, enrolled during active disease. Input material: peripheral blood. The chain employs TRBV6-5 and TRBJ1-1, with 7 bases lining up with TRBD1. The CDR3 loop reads CASSGITGDNTEAFF. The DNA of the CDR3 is TGTGCCAGCAGCGGTATAACAGGGGACAACACTGAAGCTTTCTTT.